This is a list of T cell receptor beta chains from one sample in a study of T-cell reconstitution after alpha-beta-depleted transplantation in children. TCRdb called the PCR reads again in MiXCR, with one record for every CDR3 protein. The data contain approximately 980,000 distinct CDR3 sequences, roughly 29% of them singletons. The sequencing here drew on PBMCs, mostly from graft donor cells, taken 360 days after TCRalphabeta/CD19-depleted stem cell transplant. These receptors all stem from a boy younger than two who had a stem cell transplant for SCID, so the T cells may come from the graft donor. Each CDR3 is given with its conserved first and last residue. Fields, in order: V gene, D gene, CDR3 length, clone size, J gene, CDR3 DNA, CDR3 protein. D genes are given only for firm matches. Clone size, where shown, is once, few, many, or a class for clones that have expanded.

TRBV24-1	TRBD2	16	-	TRBJ2-3	TGTGCCACCAGATCCGGGACTAGCGGTAGCACAGATACGCAGTATTTT	CATRSGTSGSTDTQYF
TRBV5-4	TRBD2	19	-	TRBJ2-7	TGTGCCAGCAGCTTGGTTACCCCCCAGATCAGCGGGGCCTCCTACGAGCAGTACTTC	CASSLVTPQISGASYEQYF
TRBV12-3/TRBV12-4	TRBD2	16	few	TRBJ2-2	TGTGCCAGCAGTCCTAGACTAGCGGGGGGGCCCGGGGAGCTGTTTTTT	CASSPRLAGGPGELFF
TRBV7-9	-	16	-	TRBJ1-1	TGTGCCAGCAGCTTAAGCTCCAGCATAGATGTGGCTGAAGCTTTCTTT	CASSLSSSIDVAEAFF
TRBV7-9	-	15	few	TRBJ2-3	TGTGCCAGCAGCACCGGGACATCATACACAGATACGCAGTATTTT	CASSTGTSYTDTQYF
TRBV2	-	14	-	TRBJ1-1	TGTGCCAGCCGCTTAAGGACGAAGAACACTGAAGCTTTCTTT	CASRLRTKNTEAFF
TRBV29-1	-	14	few	TRBJ2-5	TGCAGCGCTAGAGGAGCGGTTGTAAAAGAGACCCAGTACTTC	CSARGAVVKETQYF
TRBV3-1	-	13	-	TRBJ2-5	TGTGCCAGCAGCCAAGAGATTCCTGAGACCCAGTACTTC	CASSQEIPETQYF
TRBV18	-	13	few	TRBJ1-3	TGTGCCAGCTCACCACTATTGAGTGACACCATATATTTT	CASSPLLSDTIYF
TRBV4-1	-	16	few	TRBJ2-1	TGCGCCAGCAGCCCCGGGACTTCAAGATCCTACAATGAGCAGTTCTTC	CASSPGTSRSYNEQFF
TRBV4-2	-	17	few	TRBJ1-3	TGTGCCAGCAGCCCGGGACTCTTACGGAACTCTGGAAACACCATATATTTT	CASSPGLLRNSGNTIYF
TRBV10-3	-	15	-	TRBJ2-5	TGTGCCATCAGTCCTGAGGTCGGATTTCAAGAGACCCAGTACTTC	CAISPEVGFQETQYF
TRBV20-1	TRBD2	15	few	TRBJ2-5	TGCAGTGCTAGAAGTTGGTCTAGCGGGCGGGAGACCCAGTACTTC	CSARSWSSGRETQYF
TRBV4-3	-	15	many	TRBJ2-1	TGCGCCAGCAGCCGCGGGGCAGGCGGGGTTAAGGAGCAGTTCTTC	CASSRGAGGVKEQFF